One sample yielded the 2 T cell receptor beta chains listed below, sequenced in a study of T cells in Graves' hyperthyroidism and ophthalmopathy. The investigators amplified TCR beta CDR3 regions from RNA transcripts. Using the HTBI primer set, a first-round RT-PCR was run on the TCR CDR3. TCRdb recomputed calls from the multiplex PCR reads with MiXCR, one row per CDR3 protein. Among almost 600,000 distinct CDR3 sequences, roughly 46% were seen once, and the ten largest hold around 7.7%. Specimen: peripheral blood or thyroid tissue (not recorded which). These receptors all come from a young woman with Graves' hyperthyroidism.

This clonotype came up many times. J is TRBJ1-1 and V is TRBV10-2, with D possibly being TRBD1 (5 bases). V was clipped by 6 bases and J by 3 bases, with 14 bases between them. This CDR3 comprises 14 residues. CDR1 is WSHSY and CDR2 is SAAADI in the germline V gene. CDR3 loop: CASSRDPGYTEAFF. CDR3 in DNA: TGCGCCAGCAGCCGGGACCCGGGTTACACTGAAGCTTTCTTT.

The J gene is TRBJ2-1, the V gene TRBV15; no reliable D call. Deletions cut 0 bases from V and 9 bases from J, with 12 bases between. CDR1 is LNHNV, CDR2 YYDKDF, per germline (reference sequence). The CDR3 extends over 14 amino acids. CDR3 protein: CATSRDLEVVEQFF. The CDR3 DNA reads TGTGCCACCAGCAGAGATCTAGAGGTTGTTGAGCAGTTCTTC.